The 23 T cell receptor beta chains in this list originate from one sample, sequenced in a study of T cells in Graves' hyperthyroidism and ophthalmopathy. TCR beta CDR3 regions were amplified from RNA transcripts. First-round RT-PCR with HTBI primers amplified the TCR CDR3 region. Each CDR3 protein gets one entry after TCRdb re-called the multiplex PCR reads with MiXCR. Here the sample spans under 350,000 distinct CDR3 sequences, about 18% being singletons. The sequenced sample was blood. Every receptor here comes from a woman in her sixties or seventies with Graves' ophthalmopathy.

This clonotype was counted once. The chain uses TRBV11-3 and TRBJ2-6, with D perhaps matching TRBD2 (7 bases). This CDR3 region has 20 residues. Germline V CDR1 and CDR2: SGHNT, YENEEA. V lost 6 bases and J lost 0, with 24 bases in between. CDR3 loop: CASRIWGGLTYDSGANVLTF. CDR3 sequence (DNA): TGTGCCAGCAGAATATGGGGGGGGCTCACGTATGACTCTGGGGCCAACGTCCTGACTTTC.

There are many counts of this clonotype. The V gene is TRBV2, the J gene TRBJ1-1, with unresolved D. V gave up 3 bases and J gave up 4 bases, with 12 bases separating them. There are 14 residues in the CDR3. Germline CDR1 and CDR2: SNHLY and FYNNEI. In DNA form, the CDR3 reads TGTGCCAGCAGTGAGTATGCAGCCCTCACTGAAGCTTTCTTT. Its protein product is CASSEYAALTEAFF.

This clonotype showed up many times. The chain is built from TRBV7-2 and TRBJ1-6, with D uncertain. This CDR3 comprises 12 residues. Trimming took off 4 bases at V and 9 bases at J, with 7 bases between the two ends. Germline CDR1 is SGHTA and CDR2 is FQGNSA. The CDR3 spells CASSSVGSPLHF. In nucleotides, the CDR3 is TGTGCCAGCAGCTCTGTTGGTTCACCCCTCCACTTT. The variable domain in full, with the rest retrieved from reference TRBV7-2 and TRBJ1-6, is GAGVSQSPSNKVTEKGKDVELRCDPISGHTALYWYRQSLGQGLEFLIYFQGNSAPDKSGLPSDRFSAERTGGSVSTLTIQRTQQEDSAVYLCASSSVGSPLHFGNGTRLTVT.

V is TRBV28 and J is TRBJ1-2; 8 positions agree with TRBD1. V was pared by 5 bases and J by 10 bases, with 9 bases of the junction left unmatched. The germline CDR1 and CDR2 sequences are MDHEN and SYDVKM. This CDR3 contains 13 residues. In nucleotides, the CDR3 is TGTGCCAGCAGTCGTCCCGGGACAGGCCTCTACACCTTC. It encodes CASSRPGTGLYTF.

The chain combines TRBV6-2 or TRBV6-3 with TRBJ1-6; D not resolved. The ends were cut back, 0 bases at V and 10 bases at J, with 16 bases in the middle. CDR1 and CDR2 (germline): MNHEY, SVGEGT. The CDR3 extends over 16 amino acids. The CDR3 DNA reads TGTGCCAGCAGTTACTCAGCAGGTGACGTACAGTCACCCCTCCACTTT. Amino acid sequence: CASSYSAGDVQSPLHF.

This clonotype was seen a handful of times. The chain joins TRBV5-4 to TRBJ2-2; TRBD2 matches 9 bases. Looked up from germline, CDR1 is SGHNT and CDR2 is YYREEE (reference sequence). The ends lost 0 bases at V and 6 bases at J; junction bases unmatched: 6. The CDR3 runs 16 residues. The CDR3 loop reads CASSLGLAGVAGELFF. The DNA for the CDR3 is TGTGCCAGCAGCTTGGGATTAGCGGGAGTGGCCGGGGAGCTGTTTTTT.

This chain uses TRBV20-1 with TRBJ2-7; D is possibly TRBD1 (7 bases). Per germline, CDR1 DFQATT and CDR2 SNEGSKA (reference sequence). The ends were cut back, 0 bases at V and 2 bases at J, with 14 bases in the middle. CDR3 length equals 15 residues. CDR3 sequence: CSARDWRGQAYEQYF. CDR3 DNA sequence: TGCAGTGCTAGAGATTGGAGGGGGCAAGCCTACGAGCAGTACTTC.

This chain links TRBV7-9 with TRBJ2-5, with a possible D match to TRBD2 (6 bases). V lost 8 bases and J 5 bases, leaving 18 bases between the germline ends. Germline loops: CDR1 SEHNR, CDR2 FQNEAQ (reference sequence). The CDR3 is 14 residues long. CDR3 DNA: TGTGCCAGCGGCCAAGAACTAGCTCGGGAGACCCAGTACTTC. It is translated as CASGQELARETQYF.

As DNA, the CDR3 is TGTGCCAGCAGCTTCGGGACGGATCCCGAAACTTTCTTT. Translated: CASSFGTDPETFF. The chain links TRBV7-2 to TRBJ1-1, with D maybe TRBD1 (5 bases). Trimming took 3 bases from V and 12 from J, leaving 17 bases between them. Germline V lookup: CDR1 SGHTA, CDR2 FQGNSA. CDR3 size: 13 residues.

This clonotype was counted a single time. V usage is TRBV2 and J usage is TRBJ2-1; possibly TRBD2 for D (5 bases). The CDR3 consists of 17 residues. Germline V gives CDR1 SNHLY, CDR2 FYNNEI. The V end lost 3 bases, the J end lost 0 bases, and 15 bases lay between the germline ends. DNA for the CDR3: TGTGCCAGCAGTGATTTGGCTAGCTTTAGCTCCTACAATGAGCAGTTCTTC. Its translation is CASSDLASFSSYNEQFF. Looking up the rest from reference TRBV2 and TRBJ2-1 gives the full variable domain: EPEVTQTPSHQVTQMGQEVILRCVPISNHLYFYWYRQILGQKVEFLVSFYNNEISEKSEIFDDQFSVERPDGSNFTLKIRSTKLEDSAMYFCASSDLASFSSYNEQFFGPGTRLTVL.

This clonotype has ten or more counts. This chain uses TRBV7-8 with TRBJ2-7; 10 nucleotides align to TRBD2. J lost 1 base, V lost 2 bases, and 2 bases had no gene match. Germline V gene lookup returns CDR1 SGHVS and CDR2 FQNEAQ. This CDR3 comprises 15 residues. In DNA form, the CDR3 reads TGTGCCAGCAGCTTACTAGCGGGAGTTTCCTACGAGCAGTACTTC. Translating it yields CASSLLAGVSYEQYF.

This sequence joins TRBV2 and TRBJ2-3; no firm D call. This CDR3 comprises 15 residues. Germline V CDR1 and CDR2: SNHLY, FYNNEI. The germline V and J ends were trimmed by 2 bases and 4 bases, with 13 bases remaining between them. The chain's CDR3 is CASSEIGRRSDTQYF. The DNA of the CDR3 is TGTGCCAGCAGTGAAATTGGTAGAAGGTCAGATACGCAGTATTTT.

This clonotype was picked up many times. The chain joins TRBV11-2 to TRBJ2-2; 7 bases map to TRBD1. V lost 4 bases and J lost 5; bases outside the gene matches: 7. The CDR3 runs to 15 residues. Germline V gene data show CDR1 as SGHAT and CDR2 as FQNNGV. The CDR3 is CASSYGQGVTGELFF. CDR3 DNA: TGTGCCAGCAGCTATGGCCAGGGGGTAACCGGGGAGCTGTTTTTT. Full variable domain (outside the CDR3, taken from reference TRBV11-2 and TRBJ2-2): EAGVAQSPRYKIIEKRQSVAFWCNPISGHATLYWYQQILGQGPKLLIQFQNNGVVDDSQLPKDRFSAERLKGVDSTLKIQPAKLEDSAVYLCASSYGQGVTGELFFGEGSRLTVL.

The chain carries TRBV6-1 and TRBJ1-6; 10 bases map to TRBD1. Per germline, CDR1 MNHNS and CDR2 SASEGT. CDR3 size: 14 residues. V shed 7 bases and J 8 bases; nucleotides not matched to a gene: 5. Here the CDR3 DNA reads TGTGCCAGCACGCTGGGACAGGGGTATTCACCCCTCCACTTT. It yields the protein CASTLGQGYSPLHF.

This clonotype was counted ten times or more. The V gene is TRBV4-3, the J gene TRBJ1-1, with D possibly TRBD1 on 5 matching bases. CDR1 and CDR2 from the germline V gene are LGHNA and YSLEER. Trimming left V 0 bases short and J 5 bases short, with 10 bases between. This CDR3 is built from 14 residues. The CDR3 sequence is CASSQDGGATEAFF. CDR3 bases: TGCGCCAGCAGCCAAGATGGGGGTGCGACTGAAGCTTTCTTT.

This clonotype was seen more than once but under ten times. The V and J genes are TRBV5-1 and TRBJ2-1; 9 positions agree with TRBD2. Germline lookup yields CDR1 SGHRS and CDR2 YFSETQ. J lost 2 bases, V lost 0 bases, and 3 bases had no gene match. The CDR3 totals 16 residues. This CDR3 is CASSLDPSGTYNEQFF. As DNA, the CDR3 is TGCGCCAGCAGCTTGGACCCTAGCGGGACCTACAATGAGCAGTTCTTC.

At least ten counts were recorded for this clonotype. The chain has TRBV29-1 and TRBJ1-2; no clear D. With 7 bases removed from V and 5 bases from J, the gap between germline ends came to 14 bases. The CDR3 runs to 12 residues. Germline V gene lookup returns CDR1 SQVTM and CDR2 ANQGSEA. The CDR3 bases are TGCAGCGCAAGGGTCCTCAATTATGGCTACACCTTC. Protein product: CSARVLNYGYTF.

This clonotype was seen many times. V gene TRBV5-1 combines with J gene TRBJ1-5, with unresolved D. Germline CDR1 is SGHRS and CDR2 is YFSETQ. The CDR3 loop spans 15 amino acids. The V end was cut by 0 bases, the J end by 4 bases, with 11 bases between. This chain's CDR3 is CASSLDPVGNQPQHF. The CDR3, as DNA: TGCGCCAGCAGCTTGGACCCGGTGGGTAATCAGCCCCAGCATTTT.

This clonotype was seen many times. The gene calls are TRBV2 and TRBJ2-1, with a possible D match to TRBD2 (5 bases). The germline V gene encodes CDR1 SNHLY and CDR2 FYNNEI. The CDR3 sequence is 12 residues long. Trimming shortened V by 4 bases and J by 7 bases, and 8 bases separated the two germline ends. The CDR3 sequence: CASSGGGNEQFF. The CDR3 DNA reads as TGTGCCAGCAGTGGAGGAGGAAATGAGCAGTTCTTC.

To note about this clonotype: One junction end disagrees with the germline gene, perhaps due to a read error. The rearrangement links TRBV5-6 to TRBJ1-4, with no clear D. This CDR3 region has 13 residues. Germline loops: CDR1 SGHDT, CDR2 YYEEEE. The DNA for the CDR3 is TGCGCCAGCAGCTTACGGGTCTCTGAAAAACTGTTTTTT. It yields the protein CASSLRVSEKLFF. The full variable domain, its missing parts supplied by reference TRBV5-6 and TRBJ1-4, is DAGVTQSPTHLIKTRGQQVTLRCSPKSGHDTVSWYQQALGQGPQFIFQYYEEEERQRGNFPDRFSGHQFPNYSSELNVNALLLGDSALYLCASSLRVSEKLFFGSGTQLSVL.

This clonotype was seen a handful of times. This rearrangement joins TRBV20-1 to TRBJ1-1, with D unresolved. Per the germline V gene, CDR1 is DFQATT and CDR2 is SNEGSKA (reference sequence). Between the trimmed V and J ends, which lost 6 bases and 13 bases, there was a span of 24 bases. The CDR3 is made up of 13 amino acids. The CDR3 nucleotides are TGCAGTGCCCTCGGACCCGGGCTCTATGAGGTTTTCTTT. Its protein product is CSALGPGLYEVFF.

The chain combines TRBV20-1 with TRBJ2-3, with TRBD2 identical over 13 bases. J lost 3 bases, V lost 3 bases, and 3 bases had no gene match. The CDR3 runs 15 residues. Germline CDR1 reads DFQATT; CDR2 reads SNEGSKA (reference sequence). CDR3 in amino acids: CSARGTSGETDTQYF. CDR3 nucleotides: TGCAGTGCTAGGGGGACTAGCGGGGAGACAGATACGCAGTATTTT.

This clonotype was detected many times. The chain combines TRBV5-1 with TRBJ1-1; 9 bases are a match to TRBD1. This CDR3 region has 16 residues. Germline CDR1 is SGHRS and CDR2 is YFSETQ. V lost 5 bases and J lost 6; bases outside the gene matches: 14. The CDR3 DNA reads as TGCGCCAGCAGGTCTACTCCAACGGGACAGGGAGCTGAAGCTTTCTTT. Translated, it gives CASRSTPTGQGAEAFF.